This entry concerns a single TCR beta chain. What it binds is not known. This CDR3 is 17 amino acids long. V lost 0 bases to trimming and J lost 0 bases; unmatched junction nucleotides: 6. Per germline, CDR1 GTSNPN and CDR2 SVGIG (reference sequence). Sequencing relied on a cDNA template that was reverse transcribed from extracted RNA. Sequenced by immunoSEQ multiplex PCR; TCRdb stores in-frame clones only, minus some. The sample comprises tens of thousands of clones, approximately 60% of which are singletons, and approximately 19% rests with the top ten. This entry comes from a study of CD8+ T cells in alopecia areata. Whole-study results and caveats: In patients, TCRs were shared less clearly than in mice, and HLA may possibly be involved.

This TCR derives from a human donor with alopecia areata. The sequenced sample was CD8+ T cells sorted from blood, obtained at week 0. This chain joins TRBV30 and TRBJ2-3; 10 bases fit TRBD1. The CDR3 sequence: CAWSVGTGDFSTDTQYF. The CDR3 region has the DNA TGTGCCTGGAGTGTAGGGACAGGGGACTTTAGCACAGATACGCAGTATTTT.